This TCR beta chain was recorded in a study of blood T cell repertoires in COVID-19. The sample holds one count of this clone. TCRdb keeps only in-frame clones here, not all; method: immunoSEQ multiplex PCR. Here the sample spans a few hundred thousand clones, 70% to 90% being singletons. CDR1 is SGHRS, CDR2 YFSETQ, per germline. CDR3 size: 14 residues. With V trimmed by 4 bases and J by 6 bases, 6 bases remained unmatched. The receptor comes from a man aged 25 to 45 who had recovered from COVID-19. This chain links TRBV5-1 with TRBJ1-4; 7 bases are shared with TRBD1. Input material: PBMCs or T cells enriched from blood (not recorded which). The CDR3 bases are TGCGCCAGCAGCCGACAGGGTGGGGATGAAAAACTGTTTTTT. Amino acids: CASSRQGGDEKLFF.